Sequencing of this TCR beta chain was carried out in a study of blood T cell repertoires in COVID-19. In the source study's methods: Quantification of nucleated cells was approximated via reference gene primer amplification. Some clones are missing from TCRdb's copy, which holds only in-frame ones; the method was immunoSEQ multiplex PCR. V and J calls and clone size are as listed in that table; D and trimming were resolved from the DNA. The top ten clones hold about 1% of a sample with about 380,000 clones, approximately 77% of them seen once. CDR1 SGDLS and CDR2 YYNGEE come from the germline V gene. This CDR3 has 16 residues. V trimming: 0 bases; J trimming: 3 bases; junction bases outside the gene matches: 6. This clone occurred once.

The TCR was taken from a human donor with acute or convalescent COVID-19. The donor label of this sample is uncertain. Input material: peripheral blood. The chain employs TRBV9 and TRBJ2-3; 8 bases are shared with TRBD2. This CDR3 reads CASSVVGSGTTDTQYF. The CDR3 nucleotides are TGTGCCAGCAGCGTAGTCGGTAGCGGGACAACAGATACGCAGTATTTT.